The clone carrying this T cell receptor (beta chain) was observed many times. The sample originates from a study of early T cells in non-severe SARS-CoV-2 infection. Each cDNA molecule carried a unique molecular identifier. TCRdb reprocessed the 5' RACE reads via MiXCR and lists one record per CDR3 protein. The data show 35,000 to 50,000 distinct CDR3 sequences, around 5.4% seen once. Trimming stripped 5 bases from V and 1 base from J, with 21 bases between. The CDR3 contains 17 residues. Germline V CDR1 and CDR2: SGDLS, YYNGEE. The source is an adult who was a healthcare worker with PCR-confirmed SARS-CoV-2 infection or an uninfected control (not recorded which). The chain couples TRBV9 to TRBJ1-1; a weak D match, TRBD1 (6 bases). This material consisted of whole blood, taken at baseline. The chain's CDR3 is CASSPTQGNPGNTEAFF. The CDR3 DNA reads TGTGCCAGCAGTCCCACACAGGGTAATCCGGGGAACACTGAAGCTTTCTTT. Full variable domain (missing parts from reference TRBV9 and TRBJ1-1): DSGVTQTPKHLITATGQRVTLRCSPRSGDLSVYWYQQSLDQGLQFLIQYYNGEERAKGNILERFSAQQFPDLHSELNLSSLELGDSALYFCASSPTQGNPGNTEAFFGQGTRLTVV.